Sequencing of this TCR beta chain was carried out in a study of blood T cell repertoires in COVID-19. In the study overall: Sites across the United States, Italy and Spain contributed samples from acute and convalescent COVID-19. From T cells, B-cell-depleted T cells, or PBMCs came the material, which was cDNA or gDNA.

Per the authors' pipeline: Using reference gene primer amplification, nucleated cell counts were estimated. Repertoires were generated with immunoSEQ multiplex PCR, while TCRdb's copy carries only in-frame clones and drops some. D and trimming were read from the DNA, whereas the V and J calls and clone size are those reported in that table. The sample has about 130,000 clones, 84% seen once. Germline V lookup: CDR1 SGHRS, CDR2 YFSETQ. The CDR3 length is 15 residues. The V end lost 1 base, the J end lost 1 base, and 11 bases lay between the germline ends. This sequence joins TRBV5-1 and TRBJ1-1; D gene uncertain. The sequenced material came from peripheral blood. The TCR originated in a woman aged 55 to 70 with acute or convalescent COVID-19. The CDR3 protein is CASSLQTAPNTEAFF. In nucleotides, the CDR3 is TGCGCCAGCAGCTTGCAAACAGCTCCGAACACTGAAGCTTTCTTT.